This T cell receptor beta chain was retrieved from a study of T cells after posttransplantation cyclophosphamide. Study-wide findings and caveats: TRB overlap between skin or GI tissue T cells and blood was limited. Later blood repertoires were often dominated by clones from the donor CD8+ memory compartment. After PTCy, TRB diversity resembled that of CNI/methotrexate controls.

Note on this clone: Its specificity is not known.

The germline V gene encodes CDR1 MNHEY and CDR2 SMNVEV (reference sequence). The CDR3 has 15 residues. V lost 3 bases, J lost 4 bases, and 14 bases lay in between. Clones were read by immunoSEQ multiplex PCR, and TCRdb kept only the in-frame ones, dropping some. The repertoire holds some 4,500 clones, with about three quarters as singletons. Control samples came 1 year after myeloablative marrow transplants with methotrexate plus calcineurin inhibitor. The clonotype comes from a female patient aged 45-65 years who received an allogeneic stem cell transplant from an unrelated donor, was CMV-positive, and had acute and chronic GVHD. The graft donor may account for some of the T cells. Sequencing was performed on PBMCs, taken roughly 320 days after allogeneic stem cell transplant with calcineurin inhibitor and methotrexate. The rearrangement joins TRBV27 to TRBJ2-3, with a possible D match to TRBD2 (5 bases). The CDR3: CASSLGWASPDTQYF. CDR3 DNA: TGTGCCAGCAGTTTGGGGTGGGCTAGCCCAGATACGCAGTATTTT.